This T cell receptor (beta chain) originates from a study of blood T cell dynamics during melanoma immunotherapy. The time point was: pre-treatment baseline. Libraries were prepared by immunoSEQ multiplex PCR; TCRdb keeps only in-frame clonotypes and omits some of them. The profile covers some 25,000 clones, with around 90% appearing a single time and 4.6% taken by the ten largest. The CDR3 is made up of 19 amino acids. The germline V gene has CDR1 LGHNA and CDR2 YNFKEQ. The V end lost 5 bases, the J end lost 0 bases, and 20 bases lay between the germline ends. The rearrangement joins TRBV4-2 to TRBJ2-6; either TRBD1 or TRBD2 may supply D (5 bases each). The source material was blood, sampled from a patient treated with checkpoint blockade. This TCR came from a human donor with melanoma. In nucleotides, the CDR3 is TGTGCCAGCAGCGCGTTTCCTAAGGGACCGTCCTCTGGGGCCAACGTCCTGACTTTC. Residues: CASSAFPKGPSSGANVLTF.